This TCR beta chain stems from a study of shared clonotypes between healthy human individuals. Study context: Donor ages ranged 18 to 49 years: two women, a few men.

The repertoire was sequenced with immunoSEQ multiplex PCR; TCRdb's copy has only in-frame clones and lacks some. The table includes 780,000 or so clones, roughly 72% detected once. This CDR3 spans 14 amino acids. Germline loops: CDR1 SNHLY, CDR2 FYNNEI. Losses at the gene ends were 5 bases for V and 7 bases for J; bases not matched to a gene: 9. This sequence was found in a woman aged 25-40 years in good health. The rearrangement links TRBV2 to TRBJ2-5; 8 positions agree with TRBD2. Material: memory CD4+ T cells sorted from blood. The sample's subset: CD45RA-negative fraction. The CDR3: CASSPVERELTQYF. CDR3 coding DNA: TGTGCCAGCAGTCCCGTGGAGCGGGAGTTGACCCAGTACTTC.